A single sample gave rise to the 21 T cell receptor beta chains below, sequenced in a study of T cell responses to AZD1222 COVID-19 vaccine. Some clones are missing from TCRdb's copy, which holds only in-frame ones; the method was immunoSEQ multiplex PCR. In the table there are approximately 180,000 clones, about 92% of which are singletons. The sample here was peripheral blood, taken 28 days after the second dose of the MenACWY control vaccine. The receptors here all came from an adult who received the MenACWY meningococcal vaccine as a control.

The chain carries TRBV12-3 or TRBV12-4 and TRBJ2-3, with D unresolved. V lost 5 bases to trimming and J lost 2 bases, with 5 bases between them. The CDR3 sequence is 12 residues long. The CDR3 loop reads CASSIHTDTQYF. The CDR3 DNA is TGTGCCAGCAGTATACACACAGATACGCAGTATTTT.

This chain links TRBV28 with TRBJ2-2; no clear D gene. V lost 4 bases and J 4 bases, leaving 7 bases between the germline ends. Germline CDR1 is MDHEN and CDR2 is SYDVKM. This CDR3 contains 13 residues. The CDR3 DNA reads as TGTGCCAGCAGTTCCAGTGGCACCGGGGAGCTGTTTTTT. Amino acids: CASSSSGTGELFF.

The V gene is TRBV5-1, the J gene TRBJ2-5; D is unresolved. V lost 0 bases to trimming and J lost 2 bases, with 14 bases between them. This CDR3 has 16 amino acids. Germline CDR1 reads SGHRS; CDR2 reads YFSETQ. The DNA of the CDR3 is TGCGCCAGCAGCTTGGTGGGCGGCAACACTCAAGAGACCCAGTACTTC. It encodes CASSLVGGNTQETQYF.

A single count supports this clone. In nucleotides, the CDR3 is TGTGCCAGCAATCTACTAGCGGGAAGCACAGATACGCAGTATTTT. This sequence encodes CASNLLAGSTDTQYF. The chain is built from TRBV2 and TRBJ2-3; 10 nucleotides line up with TRBD2. V gave up 7 bases and J gave up 0 bases; unmatched junction bases: 4. Looked up from germline, CDR1 is SNHLY and CDR2 is FYNNEI. The CDR3 totals 15 residues.

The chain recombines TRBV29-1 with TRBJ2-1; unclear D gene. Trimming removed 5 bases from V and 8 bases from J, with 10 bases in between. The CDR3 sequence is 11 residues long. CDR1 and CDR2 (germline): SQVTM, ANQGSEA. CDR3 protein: CSVFSGYEQFF. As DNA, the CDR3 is TGCAGCGTTTTTTCCGGGTATGAGCAGTTCTTC.

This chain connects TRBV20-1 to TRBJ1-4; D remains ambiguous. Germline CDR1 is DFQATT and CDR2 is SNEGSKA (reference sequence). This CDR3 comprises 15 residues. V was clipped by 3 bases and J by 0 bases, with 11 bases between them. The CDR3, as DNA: TGCAGTGCTAGTATGGGCGCTGCAACTAATGAAAAACTGTTTTTT. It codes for CSASMGAATNEKLFF.

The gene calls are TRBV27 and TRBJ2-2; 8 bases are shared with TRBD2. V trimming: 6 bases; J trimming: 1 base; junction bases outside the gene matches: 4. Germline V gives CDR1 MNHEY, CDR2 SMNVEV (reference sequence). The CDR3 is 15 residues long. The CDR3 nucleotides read TGTGCCAGCAGCCGGCTAGCGGGGAACACCGGGGAGCTGTTTTTT. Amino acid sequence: CASSRLAGNTGELFF.

The CDR3, as DNA: TGTGCCAGCAGTCTACTAGGAACAAAGCCCCAGCATTTT. As protein: CASSLLGTKPQHF. The rearrangement joins TRBV27 to TRBJ1-5, with no clear D. CDR3 length: 13 amino acids. Germline V lookup: CDR1 MNHEY, CDR2 SMNVEV (reference sequence). V gave up 5 bases and J gave up 8 bases, with 13 bases separating them.

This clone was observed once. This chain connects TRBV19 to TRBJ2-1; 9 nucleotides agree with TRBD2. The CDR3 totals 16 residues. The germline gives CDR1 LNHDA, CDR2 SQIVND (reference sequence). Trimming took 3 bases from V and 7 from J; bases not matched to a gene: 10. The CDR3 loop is CASSIRGTSSRNEQFF. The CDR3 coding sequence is TGTGCCAGTAGTATTCGGGGGACTAGCAGTCGGAATGAGCAGTTCTTC.

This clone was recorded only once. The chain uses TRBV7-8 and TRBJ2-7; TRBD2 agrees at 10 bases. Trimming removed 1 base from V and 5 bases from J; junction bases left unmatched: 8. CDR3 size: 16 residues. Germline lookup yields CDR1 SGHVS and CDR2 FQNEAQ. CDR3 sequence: CASSLDPAGGPHEQYF. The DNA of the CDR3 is TGTGCCAGCAGCTTAGACCCAGCGGGAGGGCCCCACGAGCAGTACTTC.

CDR3: CASSRDGHYGYTF. CDR3 DNA: TGTGCCAGCAGCCGAGACGGACACTATGGCTACACCTTC. The rearrangement uses TRBV7-9 and TRBJ1-2; D call uncertain. The length of the CDR3 is 13 residues. The germline gives CDR1 SEHNR, CDR2 FQNEAQ (reference sequence). Trimming took 5 bases from V and 3 from J, leaving 10 bases between them.

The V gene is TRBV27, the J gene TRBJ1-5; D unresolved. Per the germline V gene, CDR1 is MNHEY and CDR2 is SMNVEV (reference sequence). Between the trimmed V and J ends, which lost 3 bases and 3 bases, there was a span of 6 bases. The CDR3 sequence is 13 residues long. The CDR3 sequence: CASSFYINQPQHF. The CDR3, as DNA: TGTGCCAGCAGTTTCTACATCAATCAGCCCCAGCATTTT.

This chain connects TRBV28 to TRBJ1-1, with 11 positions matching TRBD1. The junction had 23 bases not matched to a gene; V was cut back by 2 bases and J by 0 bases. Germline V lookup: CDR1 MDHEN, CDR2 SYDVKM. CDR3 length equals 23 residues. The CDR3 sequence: CASSLNPRWGTGGPDSMNTEAFF. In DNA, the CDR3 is TGTGCCAGCAGTTTAAACCCACGGTGGGGGACAGGGGGACCTGATTCTATGAACACTGAAGCTTTCTTT.

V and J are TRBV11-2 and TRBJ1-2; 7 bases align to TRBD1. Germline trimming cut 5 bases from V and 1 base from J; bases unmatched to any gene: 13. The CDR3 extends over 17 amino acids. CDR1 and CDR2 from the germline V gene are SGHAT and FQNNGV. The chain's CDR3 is CASSDRLEGAVNYGYTF. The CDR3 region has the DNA TGTGCCAGCAGCGATAGACTGGAGGGGGCCGTTAACTATGGCTACACCTTC. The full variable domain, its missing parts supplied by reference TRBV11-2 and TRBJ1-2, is EAGVAQSPRYKIIEKRQSVAFWCNPISGHATLYWYQQILGQGPKLLIQFQNNGVVDDSQLPKDRFSAERLKGVDSTLKIQPAKLEDSAVYLCASSDRLEGAVNYGYTFGSGTRLTVV.

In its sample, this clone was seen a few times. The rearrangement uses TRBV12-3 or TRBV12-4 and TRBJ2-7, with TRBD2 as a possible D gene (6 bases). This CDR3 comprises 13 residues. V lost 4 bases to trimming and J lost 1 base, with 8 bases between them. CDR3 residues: CASSSGTSYEQYF. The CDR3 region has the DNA TGTGCCAGCAGTTCCGGGACTTCCTACGAGCAGTACTTC.

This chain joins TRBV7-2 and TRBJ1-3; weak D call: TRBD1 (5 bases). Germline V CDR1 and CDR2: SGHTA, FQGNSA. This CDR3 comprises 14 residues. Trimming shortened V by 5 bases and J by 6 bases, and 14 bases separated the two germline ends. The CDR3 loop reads CASSRSGAENTIYF. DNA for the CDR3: TGTGCCAGCAGCCGGAGCGGGGCTGAAAACACCATATATTTT. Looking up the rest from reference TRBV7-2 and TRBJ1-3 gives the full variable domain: GAGVSQSPSNKVTEKGKDVELRCDPISGHTALYWYRQSLGQGLEFLIYFQGNSAPDKSGLPSDRFSAERTGGSVSTLTIQRTQQEDSAVYLCASSRSGAENTIYFGEGSWLTVV.

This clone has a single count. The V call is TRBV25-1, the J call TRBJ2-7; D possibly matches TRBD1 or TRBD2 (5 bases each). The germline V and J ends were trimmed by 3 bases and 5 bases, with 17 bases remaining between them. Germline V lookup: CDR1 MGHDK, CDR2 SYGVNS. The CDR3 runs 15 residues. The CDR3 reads CASSERAGLGHEQYF. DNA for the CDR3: TGTGCCAGCAGTGAGCGGGCCGGCCTGGGGCACGAGCAGTACTTC.

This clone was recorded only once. The CDR3 DNA reads as TGCAGCGTTGGGCAGACCTCCTACGAGCAGTACTTC. Its protein is CSVGQTSYEQYF. The gene calls are TRBV29-1 and TRBJ2-7; D is unresolved. The CDR3 sequence is 12 residues long. Germline V lookup: CDR1 SQVTM, CDR2 ANQGSEA. With 4 bases removed from V and 0 bases from J, the gap between germline ends came to 7 bases.

The CDR3 DNA sequence: TGTGCCAGTAGTTTCCAGGGTTCCTACGAGCAGTACTTC. As protein: CASSFQGSYEQYF. The chain has TRBV19 and TRBJ2-7; TRBD1 is a possible D gene (5 bases). The CDR3 runs to 13 residues. V gave up 5 bases and J gave up 1 base, with 9 bases separating them. Looked up from germline, CDR1 is LNHDA and CDR2 is SQIVND (reference sequence).

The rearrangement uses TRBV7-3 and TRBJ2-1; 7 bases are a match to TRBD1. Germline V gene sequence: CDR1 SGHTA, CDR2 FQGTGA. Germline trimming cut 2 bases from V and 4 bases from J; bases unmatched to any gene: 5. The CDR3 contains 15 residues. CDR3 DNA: TGTGCCAGCAGCTTACAGGGACAGTTATACAATGAGCAGTTCTTC. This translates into CASSLQGQLYNEQFF.

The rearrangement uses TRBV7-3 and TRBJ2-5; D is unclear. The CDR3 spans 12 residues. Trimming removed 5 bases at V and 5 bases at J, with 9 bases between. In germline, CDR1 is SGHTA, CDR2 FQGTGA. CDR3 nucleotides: TGTGCCAGCAGCCTCCAGTTGGAGACCCAGTACTTC. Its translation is CASSLQLETQYF.